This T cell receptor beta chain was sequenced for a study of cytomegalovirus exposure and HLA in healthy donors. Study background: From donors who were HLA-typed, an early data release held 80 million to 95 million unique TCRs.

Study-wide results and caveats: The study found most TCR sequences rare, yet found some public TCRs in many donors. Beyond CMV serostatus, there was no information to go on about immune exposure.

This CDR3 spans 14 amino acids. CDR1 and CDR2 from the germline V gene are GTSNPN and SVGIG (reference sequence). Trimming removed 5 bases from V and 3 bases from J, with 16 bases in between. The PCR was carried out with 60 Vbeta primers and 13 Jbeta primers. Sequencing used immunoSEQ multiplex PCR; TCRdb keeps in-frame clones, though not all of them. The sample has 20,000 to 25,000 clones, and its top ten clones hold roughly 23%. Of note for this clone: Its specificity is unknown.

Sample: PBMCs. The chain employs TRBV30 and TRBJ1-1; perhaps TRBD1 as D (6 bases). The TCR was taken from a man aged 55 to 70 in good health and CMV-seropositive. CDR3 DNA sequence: TGTGCCTGGGATAGGGACACCTATTACACTGAAGCTTTCTTT. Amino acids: CAWDRDTYYTEAFF.